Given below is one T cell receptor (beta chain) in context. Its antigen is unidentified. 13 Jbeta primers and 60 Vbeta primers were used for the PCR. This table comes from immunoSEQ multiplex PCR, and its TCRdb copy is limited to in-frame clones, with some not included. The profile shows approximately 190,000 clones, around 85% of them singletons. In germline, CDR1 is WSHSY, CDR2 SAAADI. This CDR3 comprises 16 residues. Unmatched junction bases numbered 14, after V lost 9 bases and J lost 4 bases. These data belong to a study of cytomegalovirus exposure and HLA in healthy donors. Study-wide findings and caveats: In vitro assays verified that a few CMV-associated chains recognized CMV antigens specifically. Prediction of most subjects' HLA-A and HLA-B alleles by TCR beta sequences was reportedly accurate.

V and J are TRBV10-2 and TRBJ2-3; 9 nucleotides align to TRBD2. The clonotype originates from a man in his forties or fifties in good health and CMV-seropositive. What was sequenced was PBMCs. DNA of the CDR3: TGCGCCAGTTCGATGGGGCGGGGGGGCCACTCAGATACGCAGTATTTT. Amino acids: CASSMGRGGHSDTQYF.